Given below is one TCR beta chain in context. The CDR3 runs 14 residues. The germline V gene encodes CDR1 SGHRS and CDR2 YFSETQ. Trimming took off 0 bases at V and 5 bases at J, with 9 bases between the two ends. Each of the donors had around 9 milliliters of peripheral blood drawn into EDTA-treated Vacutainer tubes. This sample was taken from a study of blood T cells in healthy people across ages. A second PCR, run for about 6 to 11 cycles, used a sample-barcoded 5' primer plus a J-beta primer mix. TCRdb processed the 5' RACE reads anew with MiXCR; each CDR3 protein has one entry. The table includes roughly 1,500,000 distinct CDR3 sequences, around 39% detected once.

The genes are TRBV5-1 and TRBJ2-1, with no clear D. The TCR originated in a young woman in good health. Sequenced sample: blood. CDR3 in DNA: TGCGCCAGCAGCTTGGCGAGGCGAAACAATGAGCAGTTCTTC. This translates into CASSLARRNNEQFF.